The source of this T cell receptor beta chain is a study of response to subunit inactivated influenza vaccine. Germline CDR1 is SGHVS and CDR2 is FNYEAQ. CDR3 length equals 13 residues. The V end was cut by 3 bases, the J end by 4 bases, with 10 bases between. This clonotype appeared a few times. TCRdb reanalysed the RT-PCR reads using MiXCR and keeps one entry per CDR3 protein. The sample holds 500,000 or so distinct CDR3 sequences, approximately 16% seen once. The receptor's source is a man between 50 and 70 years old who received an inactivated influenza vaccine. The sample here was CD4+ T cells sorted from PBMCs, taken roughly 24 months after vaccination. V is TRBV7-6 and J is TRBJ2-7; D is perhaps TRBD2 (5 bases). DNA of the CDR3: TGTGCCAGCAGCTTCAAGGGAGAATACGAGCAGTACTTC. Translation gives CASSFKGEYEQYF.